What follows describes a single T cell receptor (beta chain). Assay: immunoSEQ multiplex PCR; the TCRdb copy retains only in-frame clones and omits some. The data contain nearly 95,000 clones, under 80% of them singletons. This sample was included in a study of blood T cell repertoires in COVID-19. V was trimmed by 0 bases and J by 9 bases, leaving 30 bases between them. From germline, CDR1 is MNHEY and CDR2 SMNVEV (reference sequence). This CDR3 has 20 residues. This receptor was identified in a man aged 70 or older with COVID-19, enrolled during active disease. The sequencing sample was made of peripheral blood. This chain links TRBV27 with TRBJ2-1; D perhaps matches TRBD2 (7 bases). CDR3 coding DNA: TGTGCCAGCAGTTTATCGTACAGGGTGAGACTAGCCCCTACCCAGAGTGAGCAGTTCTTC. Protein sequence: CASSLSYRVRLAPTQSEQFF.